In this sample, the clone carrying this T cell receptor (beta chain) is medium-sized. Antigen unknown. A much bigger clone sits one base away, suggesting this may be a read error. The data were taken from a study of metastatic and nonmetastatic thyroid tumors. At the level of the study: Where malignant and benign thyroid patients were concerned, repertoires were compared across blood and tumor or nodule tissue. Study outcomes and limitations: Benign nodules were reported to have significantly lower TCR beta diversity than malignant thyroid tumors, in blood and tumor.

Each patient went into thyroid surgery without having received any treatment. In the study's own analysis: Across clinicopathological groups, CDR3 differences served as the basis for building a distant-metastasis classifier for papillary thyroid cancer. With MiXCR, TCRdb called clones anew from the PCR reads. TCRdb assigned the V and J calls; the authors' analysis was not used. The sample carries around 4,600 clones, roughly a fifth recorded once. This CDR3 is built from 14 residues. CDR1 SNHLY and CDR2 FYNNEI come from the germline V gene. V lost 6 bases to trimming and J lost 3 bases; unmatched junction nucleotides: 7.

Material for sequencing was adjacent normal tissue. The source is a male donor with papillary thyroid cancer or a benign thyroid nodule (not recorded which). Some clones in this sample may be carry-over from other donors' samples. The V gene is TRBV2, the J gene TRBJ1-1, with 7 bases aligning to TRBD1. The CDR3 sequence: CASSIGTVDTEAFF. The CDR3 region has the DNA TGTGCCAGCAGCATAGGGACAGTGGACACTGAAGCTTTCTTT.